The 24 T cell receptor beta chains presented below share a single source sample, sequenced in a study of shared clonotypes between healthy human individuals. Sequenced by immunoSEQ multiplex PCR; TCRdb stores in-frame clones only, minus some. In the table there are roughly 2 million clones, roughly 95% of which are singletons. The sample was naive CD4+ T cells sorted from blood. Sample subset: CD45RA+ positively selected. These receptors were obtained from a man younger than 30 in good health.

This chain joins TRBV6-6 and TRBJ2-5; D possibly corresponds to TRBD1 (6 bases). Deletions cut 6 bases from V and 0 bases from J, with 8 bases between. The CDR3 has 13 amino acids. Looked up from germline, CDR1 is MNHNY and CDR2 is SVGAGI (reference sequence). The CDR3 DNA sequence: TGTGCCAGCAGGGGACAATACCAAGAGACCCAGTACTTC. This translates into CASRGQYQETQYF.

The chain recombines TRBV6-6 with TRBJ1-2, with D maybe TRBD1 (5 bases). In germline, CDR1 is MNHNY, CDR2 SVGAGI (reference sequence). The CDR3 covers 15 residues. The germline V and J ends were trimmed by 6 bases and 4 bases, with 18 bases remaining between them. This CDR3 reads CASRDPGDGGYGYTF. In nucleotides, the CDR3 is TGTGCCAGCAGGGACCCTGGGGACGGTGGCTATGGCTACACCTTC.

Here the CDR3 DNA reads TGTGCCAGCCCGGGGGGGACTAGCGGCACAGATACGCAGTATTTT. This translates into CASPGGTSGTDTQYF. The V and J genes are TRBV7-9 and TRBJ2-3; 10 nucleotides line up with TRBD2. The CDR3 extends over 15 amino acids. Per the germline V gene, CDR1 is SEHNR and CDR2 is FQNEAQ (reference sequence). With 8 bases clipped from V and 1 base from J, the junction kept 6 bases outside the gene matches.

The chain couples TRBV11-3 to TRBJ1-6; D not certain. Trimming shortened V by 1 base and J by 8 bases, and 18 bases separated the two germline ends. CDR3 size: 17 residues. Germline CDR1 and CDR2: SGHNT and YENEEA. The CDR3 is CASSLASDRRRDSPLHF. The CDR3 DNA reads as TGTGCCAGCAGCTTAGCTTCGGATCGGAGGAGGGATTCACCCCTCCACTTT.

The chain carries TRBV7-2 and TRBJ2-3; 8 bases fit TRBD1. Germline trimming cut 1 base from V and 8 bases from J; bases unmatched to any gene: 2. This CDR3 comprises 13 residues. From germline, CDR1 is SGHTA and CDR2 FQGNSA. The CDR3 protein is CASSLGTGITQYF. The CDR3 DNA sequence: TGTGCCAGCAGCTTAGGGACAGGGATTACGCAGTATTTT.

The chain is built from TRBV28 and TRBJ2-3; 7 positions agree with TRBD1. The CDR3 extends over 15 amino acids. Trimming cost V 7 bases and J 4 bases; bases outside gene matches: 11. Germline-derived CDR1 and CDR2 are MDHEN and SYDVKM. The chain's CDR3 is CASTRPAGGADTQYF. CDR3 in DNA: TGTGCCAGCACCCGCCCGGCAGGGGGAGCAGATACGCAGTATTTT.

Regarding this clone: This could be a read error, since a much larger clone is one nucleotide away. V gene TRBV7-8 combines with J gene TRBJ1-5, with 10 bases lining up with TRBD1. From germline, CDR1 is SGHVS and CDR2 FQNEAQ. The CDR3 runs 15 residues. J gave up 2 bases and V 5 bases, and 3 bases lay outside the gene matches. This CDR3 is CASSHGTGGNQPQHF. DNA of the CDR3: TGTGCCAGCAGCCACGGGACAGGGGGCAATCAGCCCCAGCATTTT.

Comment on this clone: Additional DNA sequences in this sample encode the identical CDR3. V is TRBV10-3 and J is TRBJ1-5; D is possibly TRBD1 (5 bases). CDR3 length: 13 residues. The ends were cut back, 4 bases at V and 7 bases at J, with 11 bases in the middle. Germline V gives CDR1 ENHRY, CDR2 SYGVKD. The CDR3 bases are TGTGCCATCAGTGTTAGGGGTGAACAGCCCCAGCATTTT. This encodes CAISVRGEQPQHF.

The genes are TRBV6-5 and TRBJ1-4, with 8 bases fitting TRBD1. The CDR3 runs to 14 residues. Germline V gene lookup returns CDR1 MNHEY and CDR2 SVGAGI. The V and J ends lost 6 bases and 7 bases, in that order; junction bases with no gene match: 7. The CDR3 loop reads CASRRQGSGEKLFF. CDR3 DNA sequence: TGTGCCAGCAGACGACAGGGGTCGGGTGAAAAACTGTTTTTT.

This chain joins TRBV7-8 and TRBJ1-6; 8 bases line up with TRBD1. The germline V gene encodes CDR1 SGHVS and CDR2 FQNEAQ. Germline trimming cut 0 bases from V and 9 bases from J; bases unmatched to any gene: 7. This CDR3 is built from 16 residues. This chain's CDR3 is CASSLARQGAGSPLHF. CDR3 nucleotide sequence: TGTGCCAGCAGCTTAGCGCGGCAGGGGGCAGGTTCACCCCTCCACTTT.

This rearrangement joins TRBV4-1 to TRBJ1-6; perhaps TRBD1 as D (6 bases). Germline CDR1 MGHRA, CDR2 YSYEKL. The CDR3 contains 15 residues. Trimming took off 3 bases at V and 10 bases at J, with 16 bases between the two ends. CDR3 in DNA: TGCGCCAGCAGCCAGGTTATTACAGGGTTCTCACCCCTCCACTTT. This translates into CASSQVITGFSPLHF.

As to this clone: In the same sample, other DNA sequences code for this CDR3. This chain links TRBV9 with TRBJ1-4, with unresolved D. Between the trimmed V and J ends, which lost 4 bases and 0 bases, there was a span of 7 bases. The CDR3 runs to 14 residues. Germline CDR1 reads SGDLS; CDR2 reads YYNGEE. In DNA, the CDR3 is TGTGCCAGCAGCCCACGAGCAACTAATGAAAAACTGTTTTTT. Encoded protein: CASSPRATNEKLFF.

The gene calls are TRBV4-1 and TRBJ1-2; D ambiguous. The V and J ends lost 1 base and 8 bases respectively, with 11 bases between them. Per the germline V gene, CDR1 is MGHRA and CDR2 is YSYEKL. The CDR3 runs to 13 residues. This CDR3 reads CASSQGDVDGYTF. CDR3 DNA sequence: TGCGCCAGCAGCCAAGGCGATGTGGACGGCTACACCTTC.

The genes are TRBV5-6 and TRBJ1-2; perhaps TRBD1 as D (6 bases). CDR3 size: 14 residues. V gave up 4 bases and J gave up 4 bases, with 14 bases separating them. Germline CDR1 reads SGHDT; CDR2 reads YYEEEE. In DNA, the CDR3 is TGTGCCAGCAGCACGTCCGGGACACCCTATGGCTACACCTTC. Protein sequence: CASSTSGTPYGYTF.

This chain connects TRBV6-5 to TRBJ2-7; the D gene is possibly TRBD1 (5 bases). The CDR3 covers 16 residues. The V end lost 2 bases, the J end lost 6 bases, and 20 bases lay between the germline ends. Germline CDR1 is MNHEY and CDR2 is SVGAGI. The chain's CDR3 is CASSYAVRATDAEQYF. CDR3 nucleotides: TGTGCCAGCAGTTACGCAGTCAGGGCCACTGACGCCGAGCAGTACTTC.

With respect to this clone: Other DNA sequences in this specimen translate into the identical CDR3. This rearrangement joins TRBV20-1 to TRBJ2-7; D gene unclear. The CDR3 is 11 amino acids. Germline V gene data show CDR1 as DFQATT and CDR2 as SNEGSKA (reference sequence). V was shortened by 0 bases and J by 4 bases, with 4 bases between the two germline ends. The DNA of the CDR3 is TGCAGTGCTAGAGATTCGTACGAGCAGTACTTC. Translation: CSARDSYEQYF.

This chain links TRBV30 with TRBJ2-2, with 14 nucleotides matching TRBD2. In germline, CDR1 is GTSNPN, CDR2 SVGIG (reference sequence). This CDR3 spans 19 amino acids. The ends lost 0 bases at V and 4 bases at J; junction bases unmatched: 10. Here the CDR3 DNA reads TGTGCCTGGAGTGTACTTAGGGGGACTAGCGGGAGAGCCACCGGGGAGCTGTTTTTT. Its translation is CAWSVLRGTSGRATGELFF.

The V gene is TRBV28, the J gene TRBJ1-1; D ambiguous. Trimming removed 1 base at V and 3 bases at J, with 3 bases between. This CDR3 has 12 amino acids. CDR1 MDHEN and CDR2 SYDVKM come from the germline V gene. CDR3 DNA: TGTGCCAGCAGTTTATTCGACACTGAAGCTTTCTTT. Translated, it gives CASSLFDTEAFF.

V usage is TRBV7-2 and J usage is TRBJ2-5; 7 nucleotides align to TRBD2. Germline-derived CDR1 and CDR2 are SGHTA and FQGNSA. V lost 0 bases and J lost 4; bases outside the gene matches: 11. The CDR3 is 17 amino acids. In nucleotides, the CDR3 is TGTGCCAGCAGCTTAGCGCCACTAGCGCCCAATAGAGAGACCCAGTACTTC. Its translation is CASSLAPLAPNRETQYF.

V usage is TRBV7-8 and J usage is TRBJ2-5; 9 positions match TRBD2. Germline V lookup: CDR1 SGHVS, CDR2 FQNEAQ. The CDR3 is made up of 16 amino acids. V lost 3 bases, J lost 4 bases, and 9 bases stayed unmatched. CDR3 bases: TGTGCCAGCAGCTTTTACGGCGGGGGGGCCCCAGAGACCCAGTACTTC. Translating gives CASSFYGGGAPETQYF. Complete variable domain (other parts from reference TRBV7-8 and TRBJ2-5): GAGVSQSPRYKVAKRGQDVALRCDPISGHVSLFWYQQALGQGPEFLTYFQNEAQLDKSGLPSDRFFAERPEGSVSTLKIQRTQQEDSAVYLCASSFYGGGAPETQYFGPGTRLLVL.

The V call is TRBV18, the J call TRBJ2-7; the D gene is possibly TRBD2 (5 bases). Between the trimmed V and J ends, which lost 2 bases and 6 bases, there was a span of 20 bases. The CDR3 extends over 16 amino acids. CDR1 and CDR2 from the germline V gene are KGHSH and LQKENI. The CDR3, as DNA: TGTGCCAGCTCACCAGTTCCGGGGAGTGGGGAAACCGAGCAGTACTTC. It translates to CASSPVPGSGETEQYF.

The genes are TRBV5-6 and TRBJ1-1; D not certain. Trimming removed 0 bases from V and 4 bases from J, with 16 bases in between. The germline V gene has CDR1 SGHDT and CDR2 YYEEEE. The CDR3 length is 16 residues. The CDR3 spells CASSLEGFRPITEAFF. Here the CDR3 DNA reads TGTGCCAGCAGCTTGGAAGGGTTTCGTCCTATCACTGAAGCTTTCTTT.

As for this clone: At the DNA level, this CDR3 is encoded by other sequences in the same sample as well. The rearrangement joins TRBV9 to TRBJ2-2, with TRBD2 matching over 11 bases. J lost 4 bases, V lost 3 bases, and 2 bases had no gene match. The CDR3 consists of 15 residues. In germline, CDR1 is SGDLS, CDR2 YYNGEE. CDR3 in DNA: TGTGCCAGCAGCGCCGGACTAGCGGGCACCGGGGAGCTGTTTTTT. Amino acid sequence: CASSAGLAGTGELFF.

The sample holds one count of this clone. In the same sample, other DNA sequences code for this CDR3. The V call is TRBV30, the J call TRBJ2-7; D possibly corresponds to TRBD2 (6 bases). The CDR3 has 14 amino acids. V lost 0 bases and J 0 bases, leaving 9 bases between the germline ends. CDR1 is GTSNPN and CDR2 is SVGIG in the germline V gene (reference sequence). For the CDR3, the DNA is TGTGCCTGGAGTGTCGGGGGAGACTCCTACGAGCAGTACTTC. Translated: CAWSVGGDSYEQYF.